The entry below gives a single T cell receptor beta chain sequence along with its context. The sample belongs to a study of T cell changes during pregnancy in multiple sclerosis. CDR1 is SNHLY and CDR2 is FYNNEI in the germline V gene. The CDR3 contains 14 residues. Losses at the gene ends were 4 bases for V and 7 bases for J; bases not matched to a gene: 10. Profiled with immunoSEQ multiplex PCR; TCRdb holds only in-frame clones, not every one. Here the sample spans 65,000 to 95,000 clones, 85% to 95% being singletons. This chain uses TRBV2 with TRBJ2-7; TRBD2 agrees at 7 bases. The sequencing here drew on peripheral blood, taken after pregnancy. This clonotype originated in a female donor in good health, enrolled as a control in a pregnancy study. DNA of the CDR3: TGTGCCAGCAGTGGGAACCTAGCGGAGGGGGAGCAGTACTTC. This sequence encodes CASSGNLAEGEQYF.